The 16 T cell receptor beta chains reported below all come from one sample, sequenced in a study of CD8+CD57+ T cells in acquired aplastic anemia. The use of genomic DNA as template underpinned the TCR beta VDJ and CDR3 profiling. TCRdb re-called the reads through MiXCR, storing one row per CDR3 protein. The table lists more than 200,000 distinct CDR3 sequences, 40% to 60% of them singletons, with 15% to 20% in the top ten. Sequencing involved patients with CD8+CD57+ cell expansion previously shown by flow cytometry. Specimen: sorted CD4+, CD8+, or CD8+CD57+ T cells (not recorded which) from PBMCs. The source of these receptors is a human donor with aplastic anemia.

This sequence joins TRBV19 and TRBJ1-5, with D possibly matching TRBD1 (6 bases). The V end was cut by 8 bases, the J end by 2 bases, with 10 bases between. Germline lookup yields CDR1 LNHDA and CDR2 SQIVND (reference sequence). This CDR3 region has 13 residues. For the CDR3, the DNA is TGTGCCAGTGGGGGCAGTCGCAATCAGCCCCAGCATTTT. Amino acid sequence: CASGGSRNQPQHF.

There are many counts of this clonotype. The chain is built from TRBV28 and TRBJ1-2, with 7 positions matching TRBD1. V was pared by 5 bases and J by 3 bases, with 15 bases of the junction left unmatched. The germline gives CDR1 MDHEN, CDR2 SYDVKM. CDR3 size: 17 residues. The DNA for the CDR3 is TGTGCCAGCAGTCCAATAAGCCCAAACACAGGGGACTATGGCTACACCTTC. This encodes CASSPISPNTGDYGYTF.

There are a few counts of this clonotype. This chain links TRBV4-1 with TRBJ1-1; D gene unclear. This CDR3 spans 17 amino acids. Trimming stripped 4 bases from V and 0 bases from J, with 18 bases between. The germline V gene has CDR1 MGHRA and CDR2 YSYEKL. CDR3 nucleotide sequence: TGCGCCAGCAGCCTTAGACAAAACCCATTCATGAACACTGAAGCTTTCTTT. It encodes CASSLRQNPFMNTEAFF.

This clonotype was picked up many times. The CDR3 reads CASSLATIRSGLSTDTQYF. In DNA form, the CDR3 reads TGTGCCAGCAGCTTAGCCACGATTAGATCGGGACTAAGCACAGATACGCAGTATTTT. The V call is TRBV13, the J call TRBJ2-3; 7 nucleotides align to TRBD2. With 1 base clipped from V and 0 bases from J, the junction kept 13 bases outside the gene matches. Germline CDR1 PRHDT, CDR2 FYEKMQ (reference sequence). The length of the CDR3 is 19 residues.

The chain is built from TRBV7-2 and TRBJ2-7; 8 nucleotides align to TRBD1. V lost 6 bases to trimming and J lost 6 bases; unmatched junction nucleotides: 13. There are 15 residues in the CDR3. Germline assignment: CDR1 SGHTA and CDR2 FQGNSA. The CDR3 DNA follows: TGTGCCAGCAGTGCCAGAGATGGCAGGGGGCGCGAGCAGTACTTC. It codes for CASSARDGRGREQYF.

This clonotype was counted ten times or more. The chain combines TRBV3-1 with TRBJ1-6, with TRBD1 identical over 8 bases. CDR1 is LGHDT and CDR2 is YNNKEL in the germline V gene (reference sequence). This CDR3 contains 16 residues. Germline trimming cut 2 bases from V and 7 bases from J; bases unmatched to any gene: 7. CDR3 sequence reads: CASSQKGGQGNSPLHF. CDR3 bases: TGTGCCAGCAGCCAAAAAGGTGGACAGGGAAATTCACCCCTCCACTTT.

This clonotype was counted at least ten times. CDR3: CASSLTGESQPQHF. The CDR3 bases are TGTGCCAGCAGCTTAACAGGGGAAAGCCAGCCCCAGCATTTT. The genes are TRBV7-9 and TRBJ1-5, with 7 bases fitting TRBD1. This CDR3 is 14 amino acids long. Germline V gene data show CDR1 as SEHNR and CDR2 as FQNEAQ (reference sequence). Trimming cost V 2 bases and J 7 bases; bases outside gene matches: 5. Using reference TRBV7-9 and TRBJ1-5 for the parts outside the CDR3, the full variable domain is DTGVSQNPRHKITKRGQNVTFRCDPISEHNRLYWYRQTLGQGPEFLTYFQNEAQLEKSRLLSDRFSAERPKGSFSTLEIQRTEQGDSAMYLCASSLTGESQPQHFGDGTRLSIL.

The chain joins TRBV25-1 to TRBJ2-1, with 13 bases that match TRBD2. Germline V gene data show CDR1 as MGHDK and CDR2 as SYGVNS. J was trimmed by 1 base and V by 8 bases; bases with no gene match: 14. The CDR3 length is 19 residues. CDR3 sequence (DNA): TGTGCCAGCGACAACTCGGGACTAGCGGGGAGCAAGTCCTACAATGAGCAGTTCTTC. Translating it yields CASDNSGLAGSKSYNEQFF.

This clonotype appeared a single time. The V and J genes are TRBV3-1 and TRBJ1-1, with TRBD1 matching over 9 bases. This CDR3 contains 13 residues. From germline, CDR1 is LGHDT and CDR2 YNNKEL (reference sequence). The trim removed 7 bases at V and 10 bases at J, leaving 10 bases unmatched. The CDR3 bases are TGTGCCAGCACGGGACAGGGAATAAATAGAGCTTTCTTT. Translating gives CASTGQGINRAFF.

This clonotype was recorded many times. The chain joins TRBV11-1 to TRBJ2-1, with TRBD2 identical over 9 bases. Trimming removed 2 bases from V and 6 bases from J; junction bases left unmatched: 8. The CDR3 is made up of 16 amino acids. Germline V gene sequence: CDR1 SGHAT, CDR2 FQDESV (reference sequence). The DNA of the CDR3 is TGTGCCAGCAGCTTACGCGTGACTAGCGGATTCAATGAGCAGTTCTTC. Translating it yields CASSLRVTSGFNEQFF.

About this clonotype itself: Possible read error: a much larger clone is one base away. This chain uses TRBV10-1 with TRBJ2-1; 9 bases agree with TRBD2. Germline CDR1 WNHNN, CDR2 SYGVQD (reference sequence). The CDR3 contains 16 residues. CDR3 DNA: TGCGCCAGCGGTGAGGGACTAGCAAGCTCCTACAATGAGCAGTTCTTC. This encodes CASGEGLASSYNEQFF.

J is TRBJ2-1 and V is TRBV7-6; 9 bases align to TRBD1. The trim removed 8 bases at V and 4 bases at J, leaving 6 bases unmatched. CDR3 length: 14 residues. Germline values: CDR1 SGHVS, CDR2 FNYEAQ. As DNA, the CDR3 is TGTGCCAGCGCCCGGGGGACAGGGTACAATGAGCAGTTCTTC. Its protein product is CASARGTGYNEQFF. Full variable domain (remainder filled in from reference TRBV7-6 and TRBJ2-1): GAGVSQSPRYKVTKRGQDVALRCDPISGHVSLYWYRQALGQGPEFLTYFNYEAQQDKSGLPNDRFSAERPEGSISTLTIQRTEQRDSAMYRCASARGTGYNEQFFGPGTRLTVL.

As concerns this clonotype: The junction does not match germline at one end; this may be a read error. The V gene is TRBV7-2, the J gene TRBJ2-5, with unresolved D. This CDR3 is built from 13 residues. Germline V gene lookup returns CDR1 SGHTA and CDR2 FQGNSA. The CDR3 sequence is CASGFGQQETQYF. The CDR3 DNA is TGTGCCAGCGGCTTTGGTCAGCAAGAGACCCAGTACTTC.

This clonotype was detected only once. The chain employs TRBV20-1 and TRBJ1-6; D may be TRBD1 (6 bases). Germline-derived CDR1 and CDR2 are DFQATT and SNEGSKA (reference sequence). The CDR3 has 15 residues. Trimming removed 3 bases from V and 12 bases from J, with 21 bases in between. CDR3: CSASTGQSPGRPLHF. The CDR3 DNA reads TGCAGTGCTAGCACAGGACAGAGCCCGGGCAGACCCCTCCACTTT.

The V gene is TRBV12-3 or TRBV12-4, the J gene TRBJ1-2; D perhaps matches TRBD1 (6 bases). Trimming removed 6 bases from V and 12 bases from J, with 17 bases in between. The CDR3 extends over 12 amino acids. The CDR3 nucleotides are TGTGCCAGCAGCCCAGGTGGGCAGGGGAACACCTTC. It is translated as CASSPGGQGNTF.

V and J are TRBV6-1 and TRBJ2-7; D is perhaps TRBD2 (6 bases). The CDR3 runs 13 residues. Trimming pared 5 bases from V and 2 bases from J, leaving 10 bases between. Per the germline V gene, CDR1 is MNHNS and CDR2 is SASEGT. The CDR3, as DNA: TGTGCCAGCAGTTCGGGACTTACCTACGAGCAGTACTTC. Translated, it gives CASSSGLTYEQYF.